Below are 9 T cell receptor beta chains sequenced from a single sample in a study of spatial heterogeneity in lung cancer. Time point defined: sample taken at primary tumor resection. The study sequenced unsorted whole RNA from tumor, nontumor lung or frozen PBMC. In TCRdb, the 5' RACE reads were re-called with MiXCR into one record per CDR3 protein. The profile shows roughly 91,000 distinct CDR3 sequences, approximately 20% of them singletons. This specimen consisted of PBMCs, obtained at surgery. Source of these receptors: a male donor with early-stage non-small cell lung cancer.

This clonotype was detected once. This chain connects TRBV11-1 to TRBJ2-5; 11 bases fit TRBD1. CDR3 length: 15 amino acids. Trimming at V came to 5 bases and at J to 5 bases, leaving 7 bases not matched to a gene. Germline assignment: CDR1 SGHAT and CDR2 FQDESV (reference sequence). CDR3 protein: CASSMTGQGEETQYF. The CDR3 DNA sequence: TGTGCCAGCAGCATGACGGGACAGGGGGAGGAGACCCAGTACTTC.

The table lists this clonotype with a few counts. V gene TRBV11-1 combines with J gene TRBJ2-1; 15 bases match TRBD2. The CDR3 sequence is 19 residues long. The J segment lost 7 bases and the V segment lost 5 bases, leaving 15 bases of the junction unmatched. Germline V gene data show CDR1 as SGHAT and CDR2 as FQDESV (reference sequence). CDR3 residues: CASSPGPGLAGGSGNEQFF. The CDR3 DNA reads TGTGCCAGCAGCCCCGGACCGGGACTAGCGGGAGGTTCTGGAAATGAGCAGTTCTTC.

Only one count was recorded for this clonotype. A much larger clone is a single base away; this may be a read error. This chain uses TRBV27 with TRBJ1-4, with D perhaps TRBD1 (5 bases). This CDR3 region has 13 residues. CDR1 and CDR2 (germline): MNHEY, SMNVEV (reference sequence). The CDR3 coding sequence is TGTGTCAGTACCCTGGGGGTGAATGAAAAACTGTTTTTT. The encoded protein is CVSTLGVNEKLFF.

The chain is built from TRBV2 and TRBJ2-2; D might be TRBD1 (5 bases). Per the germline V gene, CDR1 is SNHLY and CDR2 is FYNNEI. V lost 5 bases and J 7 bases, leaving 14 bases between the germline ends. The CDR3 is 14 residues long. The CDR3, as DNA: TGTGCCAGCAGTATCCAGGGTAGGGACGGGGAGCTGTTTTTT. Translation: CASSIQGRDGELFF.

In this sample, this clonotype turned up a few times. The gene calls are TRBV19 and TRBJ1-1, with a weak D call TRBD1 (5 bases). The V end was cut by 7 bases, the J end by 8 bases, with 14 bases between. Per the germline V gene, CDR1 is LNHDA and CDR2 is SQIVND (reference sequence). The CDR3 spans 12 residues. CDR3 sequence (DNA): TGTGCCAGTATTGGAGGGGTAACCGAAGCTTTCTTT. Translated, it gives CASIGGVTEAFF.

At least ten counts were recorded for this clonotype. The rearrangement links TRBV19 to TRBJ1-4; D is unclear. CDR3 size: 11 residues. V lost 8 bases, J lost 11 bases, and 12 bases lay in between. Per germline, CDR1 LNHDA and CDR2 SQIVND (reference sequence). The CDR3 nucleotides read TGTGCCAGTTCACAATCCACCAAACTGTTTTTT. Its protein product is CASSQSTKLFF.

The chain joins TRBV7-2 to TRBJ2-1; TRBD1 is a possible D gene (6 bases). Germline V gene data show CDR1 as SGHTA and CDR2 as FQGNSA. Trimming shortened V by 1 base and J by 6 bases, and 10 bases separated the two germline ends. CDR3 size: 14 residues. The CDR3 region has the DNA TGTGCCAGCAGCTTAGGTGTAGGGGGCAATGAGCAGTTCTTC. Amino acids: CASSLGVGGNEQFF.

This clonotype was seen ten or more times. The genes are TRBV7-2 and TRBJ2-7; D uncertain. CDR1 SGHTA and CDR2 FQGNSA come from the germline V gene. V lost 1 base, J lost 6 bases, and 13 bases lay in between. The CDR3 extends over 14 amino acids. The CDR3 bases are TGTGCCAGCAGCTTAGGCAGCACCCCCGGCGAGCAGTACTTC. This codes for CASSLGSTPGEQYF.

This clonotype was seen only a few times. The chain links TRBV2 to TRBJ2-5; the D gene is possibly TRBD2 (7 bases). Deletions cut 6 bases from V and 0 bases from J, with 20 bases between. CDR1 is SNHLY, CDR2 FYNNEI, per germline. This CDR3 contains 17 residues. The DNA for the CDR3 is TGTGCCAGCAGCCTGATTACGGGGGGCGGCTACCAAGAGACCCAGTACTTC. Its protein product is CASSLITGGGYQETQYF.